The entry that follows covers one TCR beta chain sequence. This specimen comes from a study of blood T cell repertoires in COVID-19. Study context: Spain, Italy and the United States supplied samples that represented acute and convalescent COVID-19. Nucleic acid was either cDNA or gDNA, and it came from T cells, B-cell-depleted T cells, or PBMCs.

In the source study's methods: Estimated nucleated cell counts came from reference gene primer amplification. TCRdb's table, derived via immunoSEQ multiplex PCR, lists solely in-frame clones and lacks some. The V and J calls and clone size are taken from that table; D and trimming were inferred from the DNA. Of 150,000 to 200,000 clones listed, roughly 89% are singletons. Losses at the gene ends were 4 bases for V and 6 bases for J; bases not matched to a gene: 6. This CDR3 spans 13 amino acids. The germline CDR1 and CDR2 sequences are MRHNA and SNTAGT. The chain employs TRBV6-4 and TRBJ2-7; 7 bases align to TRBD2. This sequence was found in a man aged 40-55 years with acute or convalescent COVID-19. Source material: peripheral blood. The CDR3 DNA follows: TGTGCCAGCAGTGCCCGGGGGGATCTCGAGCAGTACTTC. It specifies CASSARGDLEQYF.